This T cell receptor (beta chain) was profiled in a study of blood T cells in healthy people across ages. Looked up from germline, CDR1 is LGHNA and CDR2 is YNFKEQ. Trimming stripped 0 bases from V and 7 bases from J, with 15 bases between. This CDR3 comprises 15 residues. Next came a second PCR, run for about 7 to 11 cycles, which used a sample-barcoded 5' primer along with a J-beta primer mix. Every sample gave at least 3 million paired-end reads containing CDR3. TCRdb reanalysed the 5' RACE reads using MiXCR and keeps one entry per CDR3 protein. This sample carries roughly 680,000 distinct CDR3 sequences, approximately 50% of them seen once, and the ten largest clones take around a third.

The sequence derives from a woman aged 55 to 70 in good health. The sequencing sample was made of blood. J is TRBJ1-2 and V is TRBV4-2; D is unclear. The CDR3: CASSQEGEGPVGYTF. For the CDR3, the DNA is TGTGCCAGCAGCCAAGAGGGCGAGGGTCCAGTTGGCTACACCTTC.